What follows are 27 T cell receptor beta chains derived from one specimen sequenced in a study of blood T cells in healthy people across ages. It was with a sample-barcoded 5' primer and a J-beta primer mix that a second PCR of roughly 7 to 12 cycles was run. Each CDR3 protein gets one entry after TCRdb re-called the 5' RACE reads with MiXCR. The table shows about 1.4 million distinct CDR3 sequences, with 59% occurring only once. Sequencing used blood. The source of these receptors is a man younger than 35 in good health.

The V call is TRBV7-9, the J call TRBJ2-5, with TRBD1 as a possible D gene (6 bases). The ends were cut back, 1 base at V and 3 bases at J, with 12 bases in the middle. The CDR3 has 15 amino acids. CDR1 SEHNR and CDR2 FQNEAQ come from the germline V gene (reference sequence). CDR3: CASSLVGGEEETQYF. The CDR3 DNA is TGTGCCAGCAGCTTAGTTGGGGGCGAGGAAGAGACCCAGTACTTC.

The chain employs TRBV27 and TRBJ2-2; D unresolved. With 7 bases removed from V and 3 bases from J, the gap between germline ends came to 12 bases. The CDR3 spans 14 residues. Germline CDR1 MNHEY, CDR2 SMNVEV (reference sequence). The CDR3 nucleotides are TGTGCCAGCACCGGCCCGGGCTACACCGGGGAGCTGTTTTTT. Protein product: CASTGPGYTGELFF.

The chain recombines TRBV1 with TRBJ2-3; no check of the table's D call, TRBD2, against the DNA was made. TRBV1 is given as a pseudogene. The CDR3 has 17 amino acids. In nucleotides, the CDR3 is TGCACCAGCAGCGTCGGGACTAGCGGGCCTCTAGCTCATACGCAGTATTTT. This sequence encodes CTSSVGTSGPLAHTQYF.

This clonotype came up a few times. The chain joins TRBV29-1 to TRBJ2-4; tentatively, D is TRBD1 (6 bases). Germline V lookup: CDR1 SQVTM, CDR2 ANQGSEA. The CDR3 is 16 residues long. V lost 2 bases and J lost 1, with 15 bases in between. The CDR3 here is CSVEYQTGSAKNIQYF. Here the CDR3 DNA reads TGCAGCGTTGAATACCAAACAGGGTCCGCCAAAAACATTCAGTACTTC.

This sequence joins TRBV15 and TRBJ2-1; 10 bases line up with TRBD2. V was clipped by 6 bases and J by 4 bases; unmatched bases: 9. The CDR3 consists of 16 residues. The V gene's germline CDR1 is LNHNV and CDR2 YYDKDF (reference sequence). The CDR3 sequence is CATRTPLAGEYNEQFF. In DNA form, the CDR3 reads TGTGCCACCAGAACCCCCCTAGCGGGAGAGTACAATGAGCAGTTCTTC.

This clonotype was detected only once. The V call is TRBV4-1, the J call TRBJ2-1; 7 nucleotides match TRBD2. The CDR3 runs to 14 residues. V lost 4 bases, J lost 8 bases, and 8 bases stayed unmatched. Germline V gene sequence: CDR1 MGHRA, CDR2 YSYEKL. This CDR3 reads CASSRYKGRDEQFF. For the CDR3, the DNA is TGCGCCAGCAGCCGATACAAGGGGAGGGATGAGCAGTTCTTC.

The chain couples TRBV7-6 to TRBJ2-1; 7 bases align to TRBD2. V lost 4 bases, J lost 6 bases, and 6 bases stayed unmatched. Germline loops: CDR1 SGHVS, CDR2 FNYEAQ. The CDR3 sequence is 14 residues long. This chain's CDR3 is CASSWDYNGNEQFF. In nucleotides, the CDR3 is TGTGCCAGCAGCTGGGACTACAATGGCAATGAGCAGTTCTTC.

The V call is TRBV4-1, the J call TRBJ2-7; D might be TRBD1 or TRBD2, each matching 5 bases. Germline CDR1 reads MGHRA; CDR2 reads YSYEKL. V was cut by 8 bases and J by 1 base, with 12 bases left in between. The CDR3 loop spans 13 amino acids. The CDR3 loop is CASRDPGSYEQYF. DNA of the CDR3: TGCGCCAGCCGGGACCCAGGGTCCTACGAGCAGTACTTC.

As for this clonotype: One end of the junction is discordant with germline, which a read error may explain. This sequence joins TRBV29-1 and TRBJ2-3, with 7 bases that match TRBD1. The CDR3 length is 14 residues. Germline CDR1 reads SQVTM; CDR2 reads ANQGSEA. CDR3 protein: CSVTWTGNTDMQYF. The CDR3 coding sequence is TGCAGCGTCACGTGGACAGGAAACACAGATATGCAGTATTTT.

The chain carries TRBV9 and TRBJ2-1; 11 nucleotides line up with TRBD1. Trimming cost V 4 bases and J 1 base; bases outside gene matches: 7. The CDR3 has 17 residues. The germline CDR1 and CDR2 sequences are SGDLS and YYNGEE. CDR3 in DNA: TGTGCCAGCAGCAGGACAGGGGGCAGTACGTCCTACAATGAGCAGTTCTTC. Translated, it gives CASSRTGGSTSYNEQFF.

This clonotype was detected once. The CDR3 here is CASSLGQDSLSGANVLTF. CDR3 in DNA: TGTGCCAGCAGCTTAGGACAGGATTCCCTTTCTGGGGCCAACGTCCTGACTTTC. V usage is TRBV7-9 and J usage is TRBJ2-6; tentative D call: TRBD1 (6 bases). CDR1 is SEHNR and CDR2 is FQNEAQ in the germline V gene (reference sequence). Trimming took off 1 base at V and 1 base at J, with 14 bases between the two ends. This CDR3 is 18 amino acids long.

This chain uses TRBV6-6 with TRBJ1-1, with D uncertain. The CDR3 spans 14 residues. The V and J ends lost 6 bases and 3 bases respectively, with 14 bases between them. The germline V gene has CDR1 MNHNY and CDR2 SVGAGI (reference sequence). The CDR3 region has the DNA TGTGCCAGCAGCCCCGGGGTGATTCACACTGAAGCTTTCTTT. It translates to CASSPGVIHTEAFF.

In its sample, this clonotype was seen a few times. The chain is built from TRBV7-9 and TRBJ2-7; D possibly corresponds to TRBD2 (5 bases). V lost 5 bases, J lost 6 bases, and 11 bases lay in between. CDR1 and CDR2 from the germline V gene are SEHNR and FQNEAQ (reference sequence). The CDR3 runs to 12 residues. Here the CDR3 DNA reads TGTGCCAGCAGCCAGGACTTAACCGAGCAGTACTTC. Protein product: CASSQDLTEQYF.

The chain combines TRBV4-1 with TRBJ1-2, with D perhaps TRBD1 (6 bases). This CDR3 is 14 amino acids long. With 2 bases removed from V and 4 bases from J, the gap between germline ends came to 11 bases. Germline V gene lookup returns CDR1 MGHRA and CDR2 YSYEKL. The DNA of the CDR3 is TGCGCCAGCAGCCAACTTCAGGGGCCCTATGGCTACACCTTC. This sequence encodes CASSQLQGPYGYTF.

This chain links TRBV6-5 with TRBJ2-7, with D possibly being TRBD1 or TRBD2 (6 bases each). V dropped 2 bases and J dropped 6 bases, with 11 bases sitting between them. Germline CDR1 reads MNHEY; CDR2 reads SVGAGI. This CDR3 region has 13 residues. The CDR3 DNA follows: TGTGCCAGCAGTTACGGGTCGGGGGCCGAGCAGTACTTC. Translating it yields CASSYGSGAEQYF.

V gene TRBV5-1 combines with J gene TRBJ2-3; the D gene is possibly TRBD1 (6 bases). The CDR3 is 14 residues long. Trimming left V 7 bases short and J 3 bases short, with 15 bases between. From germline, CDR1 is SGHRS and CDR2 YFSETQ. CDR3 sequence: CASRYTGSTDTQYF. Written as DNA, the CDR3 is TGCGCCAGCCGTTACACAGGGAGTACAGATACGCAGTATTTT. Using reference TRBV5-1 and TRBJ2-3 for the parts outside the CDR3, the full variable domain is KAGVTQTPRYLIKTRGQQVTLSCSPISGHRSVSWYQQTPGQGLQFLFEYFSETQRNKGNFPGRFSGRQFSNSRSEMNVSTLELGDSALYLCASRYTGSTDTQYFGPGTRLTVL.

This clonotype was recorded a few times. This sequence joins TRBV7-9 and TRBJ1-6; D remains unclear. V was cut by 0 bases and J by 12 bases, with 6 bases left in between. Germline V CDR1 and CDR2: SEHNR, FQNEAQ (reference sequence). This CDR3 is 12 amino acids long. As DNA, the CDR3 is TGTGCCAGCAGCTTAGCGGAGGGACCCCTCCACTTT. Amino acids: CASSLAEGPLHF.

This clonotype was seen a few times. The chain is built from TRBV20-1 and TRBJ2-7; TRBD1 matches at 9 bases. Germline CDR1 is DFQATT and CDR2 is SNEGSKA (reference sequence). V gave up 5 bases and J gave up 3 bases; unmatched junction bases: 2. This CDR3 comprises 12 residues. CDR3 in DNA: TGCAGTGCTCAGGACAGGGGCTACGAGCAGTACTTC. Its translation: CSAQDRGYEQYF.

The genes are TRBV7-6 and TRBJ2-7; possibly TRBD1 for D (5 bases). Looked up from germline, CDR1 is SGHVS and CDR2 is FNYEAQ. This CDR3 is built from 17 residues. Trimming took 2 bases from V and 3 from J, leaving 20 bases between them. CDR3 region: CASSLINSIRASYEQYF. For the CDR3, the DNA is TGTGCCAGCAGCTTAATCAATTCGATCAGGGCAAGCTACGAGCAGTACTTC. The complete variable domain, with remaining parts taken from reference TRBV7-6 and TRBJ2-7, reads GAGVSQSPRYKVTKRGQDVALRCDPISGHVSLYWYRQALGQGPEFLTYFNYEAQQDKSGLPNDRFSAERPEGSISTLTIQRTEQRDSAMYRCASSLINSIRASYEQYFGPGTRLTVT.

This clonotype appeared a few times. The V call is TRBV12-3 or TRBV12-4, the J call TRBJ2-4, with TRBD1 matching over 7 bases. This CDR3 has 13 amino acids. J lost 6 bases, V lost 6 bases, and 5 bases had no gene match. CDR3 protein: CASRPGQINIQYF. In DNA, the CDR3 is TGTGCCAGCAGGCCGGGACAGATAAACATTCAGTACTTC.

The J gene is TRBJ2-7, the V gene TRBV5-1, with D possibly being TRBD1 (6 bases). Germline CDR1 reads SGHRS; CDR2 reads YFSETQ. V dropped 0 bases and J dropped 3 bases, with 13 bases sitting between them. CDR3 length: 15 amino acids. The CDR3 protein is CASSLEIRGGYEQYF. The CDR3 DNA sequence: TGCGCCAGCAGCTTGGAGATCAGGGGTGGCTACGAGCAGTACTTC.

The chain employs TRBV20-1 and TRBJ1-1; 7 nucleotides match TRBD1. Trimming took 8 bases from V and 1 from J; bases not matched to a gene: 16. Germline CDR1 DFQATT, CDR2 SNEGSKA (reference sequence). CDR3 length: 16 residues. CDR3 sequence: CSPEPGQALGNTEAFF. The CDR3 DNA sequence: TGCAGTCCAGAGCCTGGACAGGCTCTCGGGAACACTGAAGCTTTCTTT.

The chain carries TRBV4-2 and TRBJ2-1; 7 nucleotides line up with TRBD1. The CDR3 totals 16 residues. Germline CDR1 reads LGHNA; CDR2 reads YNFKEQ. After removal of 0 bases from V and 0 bases from J, the junction contained 2 bases not matched to a gene. CDR3 amino acids: CASSQERQGSYNEQFF. CDR3 coding DNA: TGTGCCAGCAGCCAAGAGCGACAGGGCTCCTACAATGAGCAGTTCTTC.

V and J are TRBV4-3 and TRBJ2-3, with TRBD2 matching 8 bases. Trimming took 4 bases from V and 2 from J; bases not matched to a gene: 8. Germline CDR1 is LGHNA and CDR2 is YSLEER. There are 16 residues in the CDR3. The CDR3 reads CASSPGSGADTDTQYF. The CDR3 coding sequence is TGCGCCAGCAGCCCGGGTAGCGGGGCAGACACAGATACGCAGTATTTT.

The chain carries TRBV5-1 and TRBJ1-2; a possible D gene is TRBD1 (5 bases). Germline V gene sequence: CDR1 SGHRS, CDR2 YFSETQ. The germline V and J ends were trimmed by 1 base and 4 bases, with 14 bases remaining between them. This CDR3 spans 15 amino acids. The CDR3 protein is CASSLSGGSAYGYTF. CDR3 nucleotides: TGCGCCAGCAGCTTGTCGGGGGGATCGGCCTATGGCTACACCTTC.

The V gene is TRBV12-3 or TRBV12-4, the J gene TRBJ2-5; D is uncertain. The J call may be mistaken, given a closer DNA end match to TRBJ2-7. The CDR3 extends over 12 amino acids. The CDR3 sequence: CASGSPHYEQYF. As DNA, the CDR3 is TGTGCCAGCGGATCTCCTCACTACGAGCAGTACTTC.

This clonotype was seen repeatedly, ten times or more. The genes are TRBV6-1 and TRBJ1-1; no clear D gene. This CDR3 is built from 11 residues. V gave up 4 bases and J gave up 7 bases, with 7 bases separating them. Looked up from germline, CDR1 is MNHNS and CDR2 is SASEGT. The CDR3 loop reads CASSAFFEAFF. The CDR3 DNA reads as TGTGCCAGCAGTGCCTTCTTTGAAGCTTTCTTT.